These 28 T cell receptor beta chains originate from one sample sequenced in a study of T-cell memory formation after mild COVID-19 (dated by TCRdb to the early 2020s). Libraries were built with 5' RACE. Sequencing was performed on an Illumina NovaSeq 6000. TCRdb's own reprocessing of the public reads used fastp at Q25 and MiXCR and kept productive beta chains. Rows with a matching CDR3 protein are joined into one entry that keeps the most common DNA and genes. The sample profile shows about 440,000 distinct CDR3 sequences; 20% of them were found once. About 8.8% of the sample is in the top ten clones. Sequences were obtained from PBMCs or a T cell subset sorted from them (not recorded which). Receptors were obtained from an adult woman who had mild COVID-19 (a few samples of this study predate the infection). The sample titles of this study are shuffled in the database, so cell type and time point are left out; the donor was told from shared clones.

The chain links TRBV2 to TRBJ2-3; D is possibly TRBD2 (6 bases). The V end was cut by 4 bases, the J end by 0 bases, with 8 bases between. Germline V CDR1 and CDR2: SNHLY, FYNNEI. The CDR3 covers 14 residues. CDR3 in amino acids: CASSGSGSTDTQYF. CDR3 bases: TGTGCCAGCAGTGGCAGCGGGAGCACAGATACGCAGTATTTT.

This clonotype was seen a handful of times. CDR3 DNA sequence: TGTGCCAGCTGCGCTGGGACAGGGAAGGGTAATTCACCCCTCCACTTT. This translates into CASCAGTGKGNSPLHF. The rearrangement links TRBV9 to TRBJ1-6; 9 bases line up with TRBD1. Germline CDR1 and CDR2: SGDLS and YYNGEE. The CDR3 runs to 16 residues. V lost 7 bases to trimming and J lost 6 bases; unmatched junction nucleotides: 11.

This clonotype was counted a few times. V usage is TRBV5-6 and J usage is TRBJ1-2; maybe TRBD1 (5 bases). The CDR3 contains 15 residues. V was cut by 4 bases and J by 2 bases, with 15 bases left in between. Germline assignment: CDR1 SGHDT and CDR2 YYEEEE. This chain's CDR3 is CASSPRPGRNYGYTF. CDR3 in DNA: TGTGCCAGCAGCCCACGACCGGGACGGAACTATGGCTACACCTTC. The whole variable domain, remainder taken from reference TRBV5-6 and TRBJ1-2, is DAGVTQSPTHLIKTRGQQVTLRCSPKSGHDTVSWYQQALGQGPQFIFQYYEEEERQRGNFPDRFSGHQFPNYSSELNVNALLLGDSALYLCASSPRPGRNYGYTFGSGTRLTVV.

The CDR3 sequence is CSARGLAGGFEQFF. CDR3 coding DNA: TGCAGTGCAAGGGGACTAGCGGGAGGATTTGAGCAGTTCTTC. V is TRBV20-1 and J is TRBJ2-1; the match to TRBD2 covers 15 bases. Germline assignment: CDR1 DFQATT and CDR2 SNEGSKA (reference sequence). The V segment lost 6 bases and the J segment 9 bases; nucleotides outside the gene matches: 6. This CDR3 region has 14 residues.

This clonotype has a handful of counts. The chain uses TRBV12-3 or TRBV12-4 and TRBJ2-1; TRBD2 matches 10 bases. The trim removed 6 bases at V and 5 bases at J, leaving 4 bases unmatched. The CDR3 totals 14 residues. The CDR3 region has the DNA TGTGCCAGCAGGAGGACTAGCGGAAACAATGAGCAGTTCTTC. It translates to CASRRTSGNNEQFF.

This clonotype was observed a handful of times. CDR3 DNA sequence: TGTGCCTGGAGCGGACAGGGTTATTCACCCCTCCACTTT. Translated, it gives CAWSGQGYSPLHF. The chain employs TRBV30 and TRBJ1-6; TRBD1 agrees at 8 bases. This CDR3 spans 13 amino acids. Unmatched junction bases numbered 3, after V lost 3 bases and J lost 8 bases. The germline gives CDR1 GTSNPN, CDR2 SVGIG (reference sequence).

The gene calls are TRBV23-1 and TRBJ2-2; 8 bases align to TRBD1. TRBV23-1 is identified as an open reading frame with a role that is uncertain. This CDR3 is 16 amino acids long. V gave up 5 bases and J gave up 3 bases; unmatched junction bases: 8. The CDR3: CASSFGQGGHTGELFF. CDR3 sequence (DNA): TGCGCCAGCAGTTTTGGACAGGGCGGTCACACCGGGGAGCTGTTTTTT.

Ten or more counts support this clonotype. The rearrangement joins TRBV7-9 to TRBJ1-2; D is perhaps TRBD1 (5 bases). The CDR3 sequence is 16 residues long. Germline V gives CDR1 SEHNR, CDR2 FQNEAQ (reference sequence). V gave up 7 bases and J gave up 4 bases, with 22 bases separating them. DNA for the CDR3: TGTGCCAGCAACCACCGGGACTCTCCTCCCTTCTATGGCTACACCTTC. Translated: CASNHRDSPPFYGYTF.

This clonotype has a count of ten or more. The V gene is TRBV20-1, the J gene TRBJ2-1, with 8 bases identical to TRBD1. The germline gives CDR1 DFQATT, CDR2 SNEGSKA (reference sequence). The CDR3 runs to 13 residues. V was pared by 5 bases and J by 2 bases, with 2 bases of the junction left unmatched. The CDR3 sequence is CSADRGPYNEQFF. Written as DNA, the CDR3 is TGCAGTGCTGACAGGGGACCCTACAATGAGCAGTTCTTC.

This clonotype was observed a few times. The J gene is TRBJ1-6, the V gene TRBV20-1; no definite D call. CDR3 length: 17 amino acids. Deletions cut 3 bases from V and 7 bases from J, with 22 bases between. Germline loops: CDR1 DFQATT, CDR2 SNEGSKA (reference sequence). The CDR3 region is CSASGMRVRLMNSPLHF. DNA of the CDR3: TGCAGTGCTAGCGGGATGAGGGTCCGGTTAATGAATTCACCCCTCCACTTT.

The J gene is TRBJ2-1, the V gene TRBV12-3 or TRBV12-4, with 9 nucleotides matching TRBD2. The CDR3 length is 16 residues. Unmatched junction bases numbered 11, after V lost 5 bases and J lost 6 bases. CDR3 sequence reads: CASSLTGLARTNEQFF. CDR3 nucleotide sequence: TGTGCCAGCAGTCTAACGGGACTAGCAAGAACCAATGAGCAGTTCTTC.

This chain uses TRBV12-3 or TRBV12-4 with TRBJ2-7; D unresolved. Trimming took off 5 bases at V and 1 base at J, with 12 bases between the two ends. The CDR3 has 14 residues. The CDR3 nucleotides are TGTGCCAGCAGTCCCATGGGCCTTTCCTACGAGCAGTACTTC. Its translation is CASSPMGLSYEQYF.

This sequence joins TRBV20-1 and TRBJ1-2; maybe TRBD1 (6 bases). The ends were cut back, 0 bases at V and 5 bases at J, with 10 bases in the middle. The CDR3 covers 13 residues. Germline V gene sequence: CDR1 DFQATT, CDR2 SNEGSKA (reference sequence). The CDR3 is CSAREGGAYGYTF. The CDR3, as DNA: TGCAGTGCTAGAGAGGGGGGGGCATATGGCTACACCTTC.

The chain carries TRBV6-6 and TRBJ1-3; D unresolved. CDR1 and CDR2 from the germline V gene are MNHNY and SVGAGI (reference sequence). V lost 2 bases and J 4 bases, leaving 6 bases between the germline ends. The CDR3 is made up of 13 amino acids. As DNA, the CDR3 is TGTGCCAGCAGTTACCGAGGGGGAAACACCATATATTTT. It yields the protein CASSYRGGNTIYF.

In its sample, this clonotype was seen many times. The V gene is TRBV5-1, the J gene TRBJ1-1, with 11 nucleotides matching TRBD1. The ends lost 5 bases at V and 1 base at J; junction bases unmatched: 4. Germline V lookup: CDR1 SGHRS, CDR2 YFSETQ. There are 15 residues in the CDR3. The CDR3 loop is CASRDRGLGNTEAFF. CDR3 nucleotides: TGCGCCAGCAGGGACAGGGGGCTAGGGAACACTGAAGCTTTCTTT.

The chain uses TRBV7-9 and TRBJ2-3, with TRBD2 identical over 14 bases. V was pared by 5 bases and J by 4 bases, with 14 bases of the junction left unmatched. CDR1 and CDR2 (germline): SEHNR, FQNEAQ (reference sequence). The CDR3 runs to 19 residues. CDR3 nucleotides: TGTGCCAGCAGCCCCCCGCGGCGGGGACTAGCGGGAGAGGCAGATACGCAGTATTTT. Protein: CASSPPRRGLAGEADTQYF.

This chain uses TRBV3-1 with TRBJ2-5; D not resolved. V was cut by 0 bases and J by 4 bases, with 9 bases left in between. Germline V lookup: CDR1 LGHDT, CDR2 YNNKEL (reference sequence). The CDR3 contains 14 residues. CDR3 protein: CASSQEGFRETQYF. CDR3 sequence (DNA): TGTGCCAGCAGCCAAGAGGGTTTTAGAGAGACCCAGTACTTC.

This chain joins TRBV7-8 and TRBJ1-2, with D hard to call. The V end was cut by 4 bases, the J end by 0 bases, with 9 bases between. Per the germline V gene, CDR1 is SGHVS and CDR2 is FQNEAQ. This CDR3 has 14 residues. In DNA, the CDR3 is TGTGCCAGCAGCTATCTCCAGGCTAACTATGGCTACACCTTC. Translating gives CASSYLQANYGYTF.

The chain has TRBV7-6 and TRBJ2-7; TRBD1 is a possible D gene (6 bases). Per germline, CDR1 SGHVS and CDR2 FNYEAQ. Trimming removed 5 bases at V and 0 bases at J, with 11 bases between. The CDR3 spans 14 residues. CDR3: CASSPGQHSYEQYF. CDR3 nucleotides: TGTGCCAGCAGCCCAGGACAGCACTCCTACGAGCAGTACTTC.

This clonotype was counted only a few times. The V call is TRBV24-1, the J call TRBJ2-1; TRBD1 might be the D (6 bases). The V end lost 5 bases, the J end lost 2 bases, and 15 bases lay between the germline ends. In germline, CDR1 is KGHDR, CDR2 SFDVKD. The CDR3 loop spans 16 amino acids. The CDR3, as DNA: TGTGCCACCAGTGGTGGCCCCAGGGGCACCTACAATGAGCAGTTCTTC. Translating it yields CATSGGPRGTYNEQFF.

A few counts support this clonotype. CDR3 amino acids: CASSPRSGTSGSNEQFF. The CDR3 DNA follows: TGTGCCAGCAGCCCAAGATCCGGGACTAGCGGGAGCAATGAGCAGTTCTTC. This chain links TRBV7-2 with TRBJ2-1, with TRBD2 matching over 14 bases. Germline CDR1 reads SGHTA; CDR2 reads FQGNSA. V gave up 5 bases and J gave up 6 bases; unmatched junction bases: 9. This CDR3 contains 17 residues.

The chain has TRBV5-1 and TRBJ2-1, with 9 bases fitting TRBD1. Germline V gene data show CDR1 as SGHRS and CDR2 as YFSETQ. CDR3 size: 16 residues. The ends lost 0 bases at V and 5 bases at J; junction bases unmatched: 6. The CDR3 loop is CASSLGTGGANNEQFF. In nucleotides, the CDR3 is TGCGCCAGCAGCTTGGGAACAGGGGGCGCGAACAATGAGCAGTTCTTC.

This clonotype was seen a few times. The chain carries TRBV7-8 and TRBJ1-1; no clear D gene. The CDR3 extends over 13 amino acids. Trimming pared 5 bases from V and 4 bases from J, leaving 11 bases between. Germline V lookup: CDR1 SGHVS, CDR2 FQNEAQ. The CDR3 DNA is TGTGCCAGCAGCCATACGGGCCCCACTGAAGCTTTCTTT. Translation: CASSHTGPTEAFF.

This clonotype was picked up a small number of times. The V and J genes are TRBV11-1 and TRBJ1-3, with 10 bases fitting TRBD1. Looked up from germline, CDR1 is SGHAT and CDR2 is FQDESV (reference sequence). The CDR3 totals 21 residues. V dropped 3 bases and J dropped 2; count of bases not matched to a gene: 19. The CDR3 DNA reads TGTGCCAGCAGCTTTGGAGGCCCTCGGGACAGGGGATATCGAGCTGGAAACACCATATATTTT. It encodes CASSFGGPRDRGYRAGNTIYF. Together with reference TRBV11-1 and TRBJ1-3, the CDR3 gives the full variable domain: EAEVAQSPRYKITEKSQAVAFWCDPISGHATLYWYRQILGQGPELLVQFQDESVVDDSQLPKDRFSAERLKGVDSTLKIQPAELGDSAMYLCASSFGGPRDRGYRAGNTIYFGEGSWLTVV.

This clonotype has only one observation. CDR3 amino acids: CATSRGPGQGVSGANVLTF. CDR3 bases: TGTGCCACCAGCAGAGGACCGGGACAGGGTGTTTCTGGGGCCAACGTCCTGACTTTC. The chain combines TRBV15 with TRBJ2-6, with 9 nucleotides matching TRBD1. This CDR3 region has 19 residues. Looked up from germline, CDR1 is LNHNV and CDR2 is YYDKDF (reference sequence). With V trimmed by 1 base and J by 1 base, 8 bases remained unmatched. Full variable domain (rest looked up from reference TRBV15 and TRBJ2-6): DAMVIQNPRYQVTQFGKPVTLSCSQTLNHNVMYWYQQKSSQAPKLLFHYYDKDFNNEADTPDNFQSRRPNTSFCFLDIRSPGLGDTAMYLCATSRGPGQGVSGANVLTFGAGSRLTVL.

The chain combines TRBV7-6 with TRBJ1-2; D gene unclear. The CDR3 length is 17 residues. The ends were cut back, 5 bases at V and 0 bases at J, with 19 bases in the middle. The germline V gene encodes CDR1 SGHVS and CDR2 FNYEAQ. CDR3 bases: TGTGCCAGCAGCCAGATCCGGAGCGGAGGGACTAACTATGGCTACACCTTC. It codes for CASSQIRSGGTNYGYTF.

The V gene is TRBV4-1, the J gene TRBJ1-4; no definite D call. The CDR3 runs to 15 residues. CDR1 is MGHRA, CDR2 YSYEKL, per germline. Trimming left V 4 bases short and J 1 base short, with 10 bases between. CDR3 protein: CASSRVLLTNEKLFF. The CDR3 DNA reads as TGCGCCAGCAGCCGAGTACTCTTAACTAATGAAAAACTGTTTTTT.

This clonotype has just a few counts. The chain carries TRBV7-2 and TRBJ2-3, with TRBD2 as a possible D gene (5 bases). V lost 5 bases and J 5 bases, leaving 17 bases between the germline ends. CDR3 length equals 15 residues. The germline V gene has CDR1 SGHTA and CDR2 FQGNSA. CDR3 protein: CASSPRGILLDTQYF. CDR3 nucleotide sequence: TGTGCCAGCAGCCCCCGAGGGATCTTATTAGATACGCAGTATTTT.